This TCR beta chain derives from a study of blood T cells in healthy people across ages. The study, taken as a whole, reports: Unsorted PBMCs blocked a conclusive comparison of naive and antigen-experienced cells. Strongly correlated with naive T cell percentage was TCR beta diversity.

A second PCR, run for roughly 7 to 11 cycles, used a sample-barcoded 5' primer plus a J-beta primer mix. TCRdb reanalysed the 5' RACE reads using MiXCR and keeps one entry per CDR3 protein. The table includes 1.5 million to 2 million distinct CDR3 sequences, 34% detected once. There are 14 residues in the CDR3. The V gene end was trimmed by 5 bases and the J gene end by 5 bases; junction bases not matched to a gene: 5. From germline, CDR1 is MDHEN and CDR2 SYDVKM. This clonotype turned up a few times. The antigen is unknown. Sequencing was done on a sample of blood. This chain joins TRBV28 and TRBJ1-2, with 10 bases identical to TRBD1. The origin of this receptor is a young woman in good health. CDR3 sequence reads: CASSAGTGAYGYTF. For the CDR3, the DNA is TGTGCCAGCAGTGCCGGGACAGGGGCTTATGGCTACACCTTC.